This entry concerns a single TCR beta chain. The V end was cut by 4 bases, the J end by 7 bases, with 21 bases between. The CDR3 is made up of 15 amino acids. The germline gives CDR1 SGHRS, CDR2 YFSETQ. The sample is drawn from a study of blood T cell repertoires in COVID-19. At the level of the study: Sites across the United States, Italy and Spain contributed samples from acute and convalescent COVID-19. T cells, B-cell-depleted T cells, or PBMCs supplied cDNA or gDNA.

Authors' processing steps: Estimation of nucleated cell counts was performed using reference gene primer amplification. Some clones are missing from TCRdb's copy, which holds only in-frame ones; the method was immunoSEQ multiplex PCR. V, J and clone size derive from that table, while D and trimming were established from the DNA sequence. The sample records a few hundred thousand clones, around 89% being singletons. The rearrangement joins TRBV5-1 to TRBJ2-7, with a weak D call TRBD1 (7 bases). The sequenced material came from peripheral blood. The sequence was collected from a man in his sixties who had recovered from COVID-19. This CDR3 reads CASSPAASRGREQYF. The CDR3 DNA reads TGCGCCAGCAGCCCGGCGGCTTCCAGGGGGAGGGAGCAGTACTTC.